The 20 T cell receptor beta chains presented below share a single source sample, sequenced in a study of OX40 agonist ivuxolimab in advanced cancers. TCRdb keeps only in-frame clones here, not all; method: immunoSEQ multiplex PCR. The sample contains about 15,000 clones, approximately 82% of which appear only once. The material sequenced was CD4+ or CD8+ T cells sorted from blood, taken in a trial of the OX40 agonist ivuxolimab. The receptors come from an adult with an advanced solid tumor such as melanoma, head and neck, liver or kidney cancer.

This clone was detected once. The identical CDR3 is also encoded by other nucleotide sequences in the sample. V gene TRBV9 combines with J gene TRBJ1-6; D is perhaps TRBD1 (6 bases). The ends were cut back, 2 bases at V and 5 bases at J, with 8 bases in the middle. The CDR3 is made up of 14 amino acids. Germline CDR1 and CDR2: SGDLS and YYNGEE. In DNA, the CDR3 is TGTGCCAGCAGCGTCGGGGGCGATAATTCACCCCTCCACTTT. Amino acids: CASSVGGDNSPLHF.

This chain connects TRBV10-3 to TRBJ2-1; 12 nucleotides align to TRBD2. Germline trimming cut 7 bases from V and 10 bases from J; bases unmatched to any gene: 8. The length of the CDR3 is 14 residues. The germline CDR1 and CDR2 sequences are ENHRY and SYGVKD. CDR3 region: CAIKETSGRNEQFF. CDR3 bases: TGTGCCATCAAGGAGACTAGCGGGAGAAACGAGCAGTTCTTC.

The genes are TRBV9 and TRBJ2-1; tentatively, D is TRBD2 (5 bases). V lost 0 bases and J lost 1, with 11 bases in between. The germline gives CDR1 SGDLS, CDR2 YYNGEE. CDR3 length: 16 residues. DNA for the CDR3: TGTGCCAGCAGCGTAGTAGAGGGCGGATCCTACAATGAGCAGTTCTTC. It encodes CASSVVEGGSYNEQFF.

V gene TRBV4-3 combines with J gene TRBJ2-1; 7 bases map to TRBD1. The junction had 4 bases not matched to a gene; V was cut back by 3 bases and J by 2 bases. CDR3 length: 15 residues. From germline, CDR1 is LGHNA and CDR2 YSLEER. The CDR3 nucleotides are TGCGCCAGCAGCCAGGAGACAGGGACCTACAATGAGCAGTTCTTC. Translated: CASSQETGTYNEQFF.

Here the CDR3 reads CASRNSGTGFSHSPLHF. CDR3 DNA sequence: TGTGCCAGCAGGAACTCCGGGACAGGGTTTTCCCATTCACCCCTCCACTTT. This rearrangement joins TRBV25-1 to TRBJ1-6, with TRBD1 matching 9 bases. From germline, CDR1 is MGHDK and CDR2 SYGVNS. V trimming: 6 bases; J trimming: 8 bases; junction bases outside the gene matches: 14. The CDR3 contains 17 residues.

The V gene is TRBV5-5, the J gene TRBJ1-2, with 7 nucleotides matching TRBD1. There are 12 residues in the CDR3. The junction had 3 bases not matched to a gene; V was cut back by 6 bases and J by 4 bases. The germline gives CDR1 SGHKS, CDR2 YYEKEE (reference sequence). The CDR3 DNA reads TGTGCCAGCACAGGGGGTGCCTATGGCTACACCTTC. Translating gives CASTGGAYGYTF.

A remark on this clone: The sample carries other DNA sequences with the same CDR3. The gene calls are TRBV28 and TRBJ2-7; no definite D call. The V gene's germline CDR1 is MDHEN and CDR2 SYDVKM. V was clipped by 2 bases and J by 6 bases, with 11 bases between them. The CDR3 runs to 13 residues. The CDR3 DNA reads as TGTGCCAGCAGTTTAAGTATAGGATCCGAGCAGTACTTC. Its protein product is CASSLSIGSEQYF.

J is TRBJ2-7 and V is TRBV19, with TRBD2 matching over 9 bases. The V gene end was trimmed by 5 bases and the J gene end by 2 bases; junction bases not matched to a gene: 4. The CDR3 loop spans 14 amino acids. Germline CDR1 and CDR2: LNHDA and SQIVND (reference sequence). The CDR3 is CASSGAGGAYEQYF. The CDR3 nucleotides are TGTGCCAGTAGTGGAGCGGGAGGAGCCTACGAGCAGTACTTC.

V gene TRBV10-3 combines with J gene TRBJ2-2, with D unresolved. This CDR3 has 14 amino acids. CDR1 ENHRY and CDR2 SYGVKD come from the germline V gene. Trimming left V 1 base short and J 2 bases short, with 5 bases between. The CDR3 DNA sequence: TGTGCCATCAGTGAGTGGGAAAACACCGGGGAGCTGTTTTTT. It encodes CAISEWENTGELFF.

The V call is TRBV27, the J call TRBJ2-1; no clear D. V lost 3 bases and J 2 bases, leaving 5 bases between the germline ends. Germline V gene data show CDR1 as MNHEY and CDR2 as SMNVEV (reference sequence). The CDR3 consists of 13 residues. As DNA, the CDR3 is TGTGCCAGCAGTTTCGATCCCTACAATGAGCAGTTCTTC. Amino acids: CASSFDPYNEQFF.

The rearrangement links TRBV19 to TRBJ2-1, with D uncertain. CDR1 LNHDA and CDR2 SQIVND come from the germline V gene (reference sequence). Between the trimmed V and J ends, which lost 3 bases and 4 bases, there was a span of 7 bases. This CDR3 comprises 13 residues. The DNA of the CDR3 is TGTGCCAGTAGTATGTTGGATTACAATGAGCAGTTCTTC. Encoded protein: CASSMLDYNEQFF. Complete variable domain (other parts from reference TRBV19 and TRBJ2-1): DGGITQSPKYLFRKEGQNVTLSCEQNLNHDAMYWYRQDPGQGLRLIYYSQIVNDFQKGDIAEGYSVSREKKESFPLTVTSAQKNPTAFYLCASSMLDYNEQFFGPGTRLTVL.

The CDR3 loop reads CASRSIGTGVYEQYF. CDR3 nucleotide sequence: TGTGCCAGCAGGTCAATCGGGACAGGTGTCTACGAGCAGTACTTC. V is TRBV6-5 and J is TRBJ2-7; TRBD1 agrees at 8 bases. Germline lookup yields CDR1 MNHEY and CDR2 SVGAGI. J was trimmed by 3 bases and V by 6 bases; bases with no gene match: 10. This CDR3 region has 15 residues.

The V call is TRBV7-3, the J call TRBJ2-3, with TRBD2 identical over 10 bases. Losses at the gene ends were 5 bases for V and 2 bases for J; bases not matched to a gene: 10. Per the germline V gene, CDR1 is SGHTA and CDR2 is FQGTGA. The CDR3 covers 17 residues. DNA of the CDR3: TGTGCCAGCAGCCCGGTCTCTAGCGGGAGAGACACAGATACGCAGTATTTT. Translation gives CASSPVSSGRDTDTQYF.

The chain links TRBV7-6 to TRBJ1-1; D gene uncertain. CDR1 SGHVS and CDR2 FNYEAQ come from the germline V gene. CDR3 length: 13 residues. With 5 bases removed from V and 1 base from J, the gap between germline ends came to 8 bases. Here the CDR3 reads CASSKAENTEAFF. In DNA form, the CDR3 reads TGTGCCAGCAGCAAAGCGGAGAACACTGAAGCTTTCTTT. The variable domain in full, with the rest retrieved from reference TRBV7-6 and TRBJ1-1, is GAGVSQSPRYKVTKRGQDVALRCDPISGHVSLYWYRQALGQGPEFLTYFNYEAQQDKSGLPNDRFSAERPEGSISTLTIQRTEQRDSAMYRCASSKAENTEAFFGQGTRLTVV.

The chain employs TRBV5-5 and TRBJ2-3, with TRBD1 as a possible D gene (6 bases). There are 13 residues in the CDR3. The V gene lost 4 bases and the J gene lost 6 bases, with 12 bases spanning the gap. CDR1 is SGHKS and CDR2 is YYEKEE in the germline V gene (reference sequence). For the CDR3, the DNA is TGTGCCAGCAGCCCACAGGGTTGGGATACGCAGTATTTT. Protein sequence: CASSPQGWDTQYF.

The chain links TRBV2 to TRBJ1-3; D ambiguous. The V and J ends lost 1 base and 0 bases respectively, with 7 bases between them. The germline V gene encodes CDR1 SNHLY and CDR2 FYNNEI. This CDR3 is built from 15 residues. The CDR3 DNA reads TGTGCCAGCAGTGAAGTTCTGAGCTCTGGAAACACCATATATTTT. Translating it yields CASSEVLSSGNTIYF.

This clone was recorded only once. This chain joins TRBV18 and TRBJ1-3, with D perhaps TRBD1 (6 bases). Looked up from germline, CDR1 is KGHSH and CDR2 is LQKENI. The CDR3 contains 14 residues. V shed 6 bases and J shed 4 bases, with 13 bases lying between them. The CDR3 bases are TGTGCCAGCTCGCTAACAGGGCCCGGAAACACCATATATTTT. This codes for CASSLTGPGNTIYF.

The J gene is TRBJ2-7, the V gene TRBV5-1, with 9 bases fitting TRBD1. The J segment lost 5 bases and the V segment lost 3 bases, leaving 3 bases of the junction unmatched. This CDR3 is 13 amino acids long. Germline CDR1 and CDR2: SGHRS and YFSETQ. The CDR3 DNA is TGCGCCAGCAGCTATACAGGGGGCCACGAGCAGTACTTC. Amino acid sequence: CASSYTGGHEQYF.

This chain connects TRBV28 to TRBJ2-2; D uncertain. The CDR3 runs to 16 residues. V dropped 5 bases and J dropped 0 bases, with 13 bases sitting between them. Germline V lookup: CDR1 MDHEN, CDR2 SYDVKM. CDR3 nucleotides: TGTGCCAGCAGTAGCCGTCGGGCCGCGAACACCGGGGAGCTGTTTTTT. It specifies CASSSRRAANTGELFF.

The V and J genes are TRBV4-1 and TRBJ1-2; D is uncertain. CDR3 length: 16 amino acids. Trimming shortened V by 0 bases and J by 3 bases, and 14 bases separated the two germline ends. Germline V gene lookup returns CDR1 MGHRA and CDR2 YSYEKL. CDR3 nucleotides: TGCGCCAGCAGCCAAGATGGGTCCGAAAAAGACTATGGCTACACCTTC. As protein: CASSQDGSEKDYGYTF.